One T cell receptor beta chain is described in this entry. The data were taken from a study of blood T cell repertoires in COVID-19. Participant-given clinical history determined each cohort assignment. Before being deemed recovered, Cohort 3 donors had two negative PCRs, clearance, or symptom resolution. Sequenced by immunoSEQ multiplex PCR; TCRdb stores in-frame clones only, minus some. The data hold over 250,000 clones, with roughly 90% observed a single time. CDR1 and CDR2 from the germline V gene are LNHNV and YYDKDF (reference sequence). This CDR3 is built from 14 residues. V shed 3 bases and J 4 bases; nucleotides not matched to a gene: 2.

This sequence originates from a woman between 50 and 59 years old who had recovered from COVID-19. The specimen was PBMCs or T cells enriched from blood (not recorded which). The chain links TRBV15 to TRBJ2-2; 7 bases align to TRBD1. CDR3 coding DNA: TGTGCCACCAGCAGGGACAGGTTCACCGGGGAGCTGTTTTTT. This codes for CATSRDRFTGELFF.